A selection of T cell receptor beta chains follows, all from one sample in a study of T cell clonotyping in hematopoietic cell transplantation. This table comes from immunoSEQ multiplex PCR, and its TCRdb copy is limited to in-frame clones, with some not included. The sample has approximately 44,000 clones; roughly 96% are singletons. Sample: peripheral blood mononuclear cells. The receptors originated from a man aged 25-40 years in good health. Some clones in this sample may be carry-over from other donors' samples. The CDR3 runs from the conserved cysteine through the conserved F or W. The order of the fields is V gene, clone size, D gene, J gene, CDR3 DNA, CDR3 protein. The D gene is left open where the match is weak. Size tells how often a clone was seen (once, few, many) or the class of an expanded clone, and some rows leave it out.

TRBV6-1	-	-	TRBJ2-5	TGTGCCAGCAGTGACTTATACCAAGAGACCCAGTACTTC	CASSDLYQETQYF
TRBV5-4	-	TRBD2	TRBJ2-5	TGTGCCAGCAGCCCCGTAATAGGACTAGCGGGGGGATACCAAGAGACCCAGTACTTC	CASSPVIGLAGGYQETQYF
TRBV6-6	few	-	TRBJ2-7	TGTGCCAGCAGTTACTCGGAGGGAGCCTACGAGCAGTACTTC	CASSYSEGAYEQYF
TRBV19	-	-	TRBJ1-4	TGTGCCAGTAGTATTATCAAGGGTTCGGGAGAAAAACTGTTTTTT	CASSIIKGSGEKLFF
TRBV15	-	TRBD1	TRBJ1-4	TGTGCCACCAGCATTCAGGGGGCAAGGAAGGAAAAACTGTTTTTT	CATSIQGARKEKLFF
TRBV11-1	-	-	TRBJ2-3	TGTGCCAGCAGCCCGAGGGAGCCCACAGATACGCAGTATTTT	CASSPREPTDTQYF
TRBV19	-	-	TRBJ2-5	TGTGCCAGTAACTCCAGGGATAGAGAGACCCAGTACTTC	CASNSRDRETQYF
TRBV12-5	-	-	TRBJ1-1	TGTGCTAGTGGTTTGGTACCCGACAAGGCGGAAGCTTTCTTT	CASGLVPDKAEAFF
TRBV13	-	-	TRBJ2-7	TGTGCCAGCAGCTTCAGTGGGGCCCCCTACGAGCAGTACTTC	CASSFSGAPYEQYF
TRBV7-9	-	-	TRBJ2-3	TGTGCCAGCAGCCCTAGCACAGATACGCAGTATTTT	CASSPSTDTQYF
TRBV7-2	-	TRBD1	TRBJ1-3	TGTGCCAGCAGCTCGAGTCCCGGGACAGGGTCGGGAAACACCATATATTTT	CASSSSPGTGSGNTIYF
TRBV6-4	once	TRBD2	TRBJ2-1	TGTGCCAGCAGTGAGGGGACTAGCGGCAATGAGCAGTTCTTC	CASSEGTSGNEQFF
TRBV6-5	-	-	TRBJ1-2	TGTGCCAGCAGTTACCCGGAAGGGGGTGGCTACACCTTC	CASSYPEGGGYTF
TRBV2	once	-	TRBJ1-2	TGTGCCAGCAGTGGAACGTGGGGAGGAATAGGTGGCTACACCTTC	CASSGTWGGIGGYTF
TRBV9	-	TRBD1	TRBJ1-2	TGTGCCAGCAGCTCAGGGGGACGGCTCTATGGCTACACCTTC	CASSSGGRLYGYTF
TRBV4-2	-	-	TRBJ2-7	TGTGCCAGCAGCCAAGATTTGACAGGAGCTTCCTACGAGCAGTACTTC	CASSQDLTGASYEQYF
TRBV5-1	-	-	TRBJ1-1	TGCGCCAGCAAAAGGGGGGAAGGGACTGAAGCTTTCTTT	CASKRGEGTEAFF
TRBV27	-	-	TRBJ1-5	TGTGCCAGCAGTATTACGCAGGGATTCAATCAGCCCCAGCATTTT	CASSITQGFNQPQHF
TRBV19	-	-	TRBJ2-2	TGTGCCAGTAGTGAGCAGGGCGTCACCGGGGAGCTGTTTTTT	CASSEQGVTGELFF
TRBV19	-	TRBD2	TRBJ2-5	TGTGCCAGTAGTTTTAGCGGGAGATCGGAAGAGACCCAGTACTTC	CASSFSGRSEETQYF
TRBV5-1	-	-	TRBJ2-1	TGCGCCAGCAGCTTGGACAGCCCCTTTGGTGAGCAGTTCTTC	CASSLDSPFGEQFF
TRBV20-1	-	-	TRBJ1-1	TGCAGTGCTAGAGCCTCCTTGTTCGCTTTCTTT	CSARASLFAFF
TRBV7-9	-	TRBD1	TRBJ2-2	TGTGCCAGCAGTCGACCACAGGGGACCGGGGAGCTGTTTTTT	CASSRPQGTGELFF
TRBV4-1	-	TRBD2	TRBJ2-7	TGCGCCAGCAGCCAAGATTTAGCGGGGGGCTCCTACGAGCAGTACTTC	CASSQDLAGGSYEQYF
TRBV14	-	TRBD2	TRBJ2-1	TGTGCCAGCAGCCCCAGACTAGCGGGGGCCTATAATGAGCAGTTCTTC	CASSPRLAGAYNEQFF
TRBV6-1	-	TRBD1	TRBJ1-2	TGTGCCAGCAGTGAACCGCCAGGGGGCATCACCTTC	CASSEPPGGITF
TRBV4-1	-	-	TRBJ1-6	TGCGCCAGCAGCCAAGTAGAATCGACTCTCATTGGGAATTCACCCCTCCACTTT	CASSQVESTLIGNSPLHF
TRBV4-2	few	TRBD1	TRBJ2-3	TGTGCCAGCAGCCAAGCTTCCGGACAGGGGACAGATACGCAGTATTTT	CASSQASGQGTDTQYF
TRBV29-1	-	-	TRBJ1-1	TGCAGCGTTGTAATTAGGGGGATGAACACTGAAGCTTTCTTT	CSVVIRGMNTEAFF
TRBV30	-	TRBD1	TRBJ2-3	TGTGCCTGGGGACAACAGGGGCGGCGCACAGATACGCAGTATTTT	CAWGQQGRRTDTQYF
TRBV11-1	-	-	TRBJ1-3	TGTGCCAGCAGCGCAACAGGGTCCGGAAACACCATATATTTT	CASSATGSGNTIYF
TRBV30	-	-	TRBJ1-1	TGTGCCTGGAGAAAACAGGGAGACACTGAAGCTTTCTTT	CAWRKQGDTEAFF
TRBV5-4	-	-	TRBJ1-2	TGTGCCAGCAGCTTGGCAGGTCGAGGCCACTATGGCTACACCTTC	CASSLAGRGHYGYTF
TRBV5-6	-	-	TRBJ1-1	TGTGCCAGCAGCTTGTATTCTGAAGCTTTCTTT	CASSLYSEAFF
TRBV29-1	-	-	TRBJ1-2	TGCAGCGTTAACCCAGGGGATGGCTACACCTTC	CSVNPGDGYTF
TRBV29-1	-	-	TRBJ1-1	TGCAGCGTTGACACTGAAGCTTTCTTT	CSVDTEAFF
TRBV5-6	-	-	TRBJ2-7	TGTGCCAGCAGCTACAGCTCCTACGAGCAGTACTTC	CASSYSSYEQYF
TRBV6-1	-	-	TRBJ1-2	TGTGCCAGCAGTGCATTAACTAACTATGGCTACACCTTC	CASSALTNYGYTF
TRBV14	-	-	TRBJ1-6	TGTGCCAGCAGCCTCGGGCAAGGAGGTTCACCCCTCCACTTT	CASSLGQGGSPLHF
TRBV2	-	-	TRBJ1-2	TGTGCCAGCAGCTATCAGGGGTCCCCTTATGGCTACACCTTC	CASSYQGSPYGYTF
TRBV5-1	-	-	TRBJ2-7	TGCGCCAGCAGCCCGACCGCAGGGAGCTACGAGCAGTACTTC	CASSPTAGSYEQYF
TRBV4-1	-	-	TRBJ2-7	TGCGCCAGCAGCCCCCTCGCTAGCGACATTGCCTACGAGCAGTACTTC	CASSPLASDIAYEQYF
TRBV19	few	-	TRBJ1-4	TGTGCCAGTAGTATCCCCAGGTCCGGTAATGAAAAACTGTTTTTT	CASSIPRSGNEKLFF
TRBV5-1	-	TRBD1	TRBJ2-7	TGCGCCAGCAGCTTGCGGGGGACAGGGGTCTCCTACGAGCAGTACTTC	CASSLRGTGVSYEQYF
TRBV9	-	-	TRBJ1-1	TGTGCCAGCAGTCGGGGGGGAATGAACACTGAAGCTTTCTTT	CASSRGGMNTEAFF
TRBV5-6	-	-	TRBJ1-6	TGTGCCAGCAGCTCTCTCCAGGAATTGTATTCACCCCTCCACTTT	CASSSLQELYSPLHF
TRBV20-1	-	-	TRBJ1-1	TGCAGTGCCGAGAGGGCAGGGGAAGCTTTCTTT	CSAERAGEAFF
TRBV4-1	-	-	TRBJ1-2	TGCGCCAGCAGCCAAGGAAACGGCTACACCTTC	CASSQGNGYTF
TRBV7-8	-	TRBD1	TRBJ1-4	TGTGCCAGCAGCTTAGCCGGGACAGGGAGTACTCCTGGGGAAAAACTGTTTTTT	CASSLAGTGSTPGEKLFF
TRBV19	-	-	TRBJ1-5	TGTGCCAGTAGTCCTGGCCGGTACTATAGCAATCAGCCCCAGCATTTT	CASSPGRYYSNQPQHF
TRBV21-1	few	-	TRBJ1-2	TGTGCCAGCAGCTTTAGGGGCGGACAGGCAAACTATGGCTACACCTTC	CASSFRGGQANYGYTF
TRBV6-6	-	TRBD2	TRBJ2-1	TGTGCCAGCACGTTGGCGGGAGGATTCGGTGAGCAGTTCTTC	CASTLAGGFGEQFF
TRBV6-6	-	-	TRBJ1-3	TGTGCCAGCAGTTACACGGGGTCTGGAAACACCATATATTTT	CASSYTGSGNTIYF
TRBV7-9	-	-	TRBJ1-1	TGTGCCAGCAGCCTGACACTGAACACTGAAGCTTTCTTT	CASSLTLNTEAFF
TRBV7-4	-	-	TRBJ1-2	TGTGCCAGCAGCGAGGACAACGATCCCTATGGCTACACCTTC	CASSEDNDPYGYTF
TRBV27	-	-	TRBJ1-1	TGTGCCAGCAGTTTATTCTCAAGGGGAAACACTGAAGCTTTCTTT	CASSLFSRGNTEAFF
TRBV5-6	-	TRBD1	TRBJ2-5	TGTGCCAGCGGACCCCCGGGACAGCGACAAGAGACCCAGTACTTC	CASGPPGQRQETQYF